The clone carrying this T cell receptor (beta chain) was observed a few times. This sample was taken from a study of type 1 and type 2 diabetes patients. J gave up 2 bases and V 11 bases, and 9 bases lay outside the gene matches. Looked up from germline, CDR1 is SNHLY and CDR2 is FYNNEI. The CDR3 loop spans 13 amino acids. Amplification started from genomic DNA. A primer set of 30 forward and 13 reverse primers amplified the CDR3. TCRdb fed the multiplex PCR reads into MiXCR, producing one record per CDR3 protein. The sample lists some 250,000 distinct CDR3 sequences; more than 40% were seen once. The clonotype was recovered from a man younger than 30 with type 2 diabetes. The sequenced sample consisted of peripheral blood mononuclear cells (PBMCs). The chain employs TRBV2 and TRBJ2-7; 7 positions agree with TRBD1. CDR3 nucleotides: TGTGCCTATTCAGGACAGGAGACCTACGAGCAGTACTTC. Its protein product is CAYSGQETYEQYF.